The 5 T cell receptor beta chains below come from one sample, sequenced in a study of blood T cell repertoires in COVID-19. Repertoires were generated with immunoSEQ multiplex PCR, while TCRdb's copy carries only in-frame clones and drops some. The sample consists of fewer than 500,000 clones, roughly 87% of them appearing once. The sequenced material came from PBMCs or T cells enriched from blood (not recorded which). The receptor source for this set is a woman aged 18-29 years with acute COVID-19.

The rearrangement links TRBV10-3 to TRBJ2-2, with TRBD2 as a possible D gene (6 bases). CDR3 length: 15 residues. Germline loops: CDR1 ENHRY, CDR2 SYGVKD. The ends were cut back, 2 bases at V and 5 bases at J, with 12 bases in the middle. CDR3 sequence: CAISEGGSRTGELFF. DNA for the CDR3: TGTGCCATCAGTGAGGGAGGGAGTCGGACCGGGGAGCTGTTTTTT.

This chain links TRBV21-1 with TRBJ2-1; the table names TRBD2, a call not compared with the DNA. TRBV21-1 is reported as a pseudogene. CDR3 length equals 16 residues. In DNA form, the CDR3 reads TGTGCCAGCAGCAAGGTCGACGGGACTCCCTACAATGAGCAGTTCTTC. Translation gives CASSKVDGTPYNEQFF.

This chain links TRBV10-3 with TRBJ1-1; D unresolved. V was trimmed by 4 bases and J by 1 base, leaving 7 bases between them. CDR1 ENHRY and CDR2 SYGVKD come from the germline V gene. The CDR3 has 13 residues. The CDR3 loop reads CAISGTTNTEAFF. CDR3 DNA sequence: TGTGCCATCAGTGGGACTACGAACACTGAAGCTTTCTTT.

This clone occurred once. The gene calls are TRBV29-1 and TRBJ2-3; 7 bases agree with TRBD1. Trimming at V came to 8 bases and at J to 3 bases, leaving 11 bases not matched to a gene. CDR3 length: 14 residues. Germline values: CDR1 SQVTM, CDR2 ANQGSEA. In DNA, the CDR3 is TGCAGCCCTGGGGGCCGGGGACAGACAGATACGCAGTATTTT. Translated, it gives CSPGGRGQTDTQYF.

The V and J genes are TRBV19 and TRBJ1-3, with 9 positions matching TRBD1. Trimming cost V 4 bases and J 4 bases; bases outside gene matches: 11. CDR3 size: 17 residues. Germline V lookup: CDR1 LNHDA, CDR2 SQIVND (reference sequence). The CDR3 bases are TGTGCCAGTAGTACCATGGACAGGGGAAGAAGGGGAAACACCATATATTTT. Translation gives CASSTMDRGRRGNTIYF.